The 21 T cell receptor beta chains listed next were all sequenced from one sample in a study of human T cells and chemical hapten exposure. Time point in this sample: pre-sensitization, week 0. Treatment given: therapeutic diphenylcyclopropenone sensitization with weekly scalp DPC. MiXCR was run by TCRdb on the RACE reads, yielding one entry per CDR3 protein. Of around 330,000 distinct CDR3 sequences detected, 4.5% to 5.5% appear once; the ten largest clones hold about 7.7%. The specimen was whole blood, collected in connection with sensitization to the hapten diphenylcyclopropenone (DPC). The source is a woman aged 18-29 years with alopecia areata. Some clones in this sample may be carry-over from other donors' samples.

There are a few counts of this clonotype. The rearrangement uses TRBV6-6 and TRBJ1-1; D remains unclear. Trimming left V 0 bases short and J 2 bases short, with 10 bases between. CDR3 length: 15 residues. Germline V lookup: CDR1 MNHNY, CDR2 SVGAGI (reference sequence). This chain's CDR3 is CASSYSSRANTEAFF. The CDR3 DNA is TGTGCCAGCAGTTACTCTAGCCGGGCTAACACTGAAGCTTTCTTT.

V usage is TRBV4-1 and J usage is TRBJ2-7; 7 bases line up with TRBD1. In germline, CDR1 is MGHRA, CDR2 YSYEKL. J was trimmed by 2 bases and V by 2 bases; bases with no gene match: 6. The CDR3 is 15 residues long. The CDR3 loop is CASSQSTTGPYEQYF. CDR3 sequence (DNA): TGCGCCAGCAGCCAATCCACGACAGGGCCCTACGAGCAGTACTTC.

Ten or more counts support this clonotype. The J gene is TRBJ1-5, the V gene TRBV7-8; 8 nucleotides line up with TRBD1. CDR1 SGHVS and CDR2 FQNEAQ come from the germline V gene. This CDR3 has 17 amino acids. Germline trimming cut 3 bases from V and 2 bases from J; bases unmatched to any gene: 9. The CDR3 coding sequence is TGTGCCAGCAGCTTCCAGGGGGCAGGTCGTGGCAATCAGCCCCAGCATTTT. Translation: CASSFQGAGRGNQPQHF. Based on the CDR3 plus reference TRBV7-8 and TRBJ1-5, the full variable domain is GAGVSQSPRYKVAKRGQDVALRCDPISGHVSLFWYQQALGQGPEFLTYFQNEAQLDKSGLPSDRFFAERPEGSVSTLKIQRTQQEDSAVYLCASSFQGAGRGNQPQHFGDGTRLSIL.

This clonotype was counted between two and nine times. The genes are TRBV18 and TRBJ2-5; possible D gene TRBD1, 5 bases. The V gene's germline CDR1 is KGHSH and CDR2 LQKENI. V lost 1 base and J lost 5, with 14 bases in between. CDR3 length: 15 amino acids. CDR3 DNA: TGTGCCAGCTCACCACGGCAGGGCACTCAGGAGACCCAGTACTTC. Translated, it gives CASSPRQGTQETQYF. Using reference TRBV18 and TRBJ2-5 for the parts outside the CDR3, the full variable domain is NAGVMQNPRHLVRRRGQEARLRCSPMKGHSHVYWYRQLPEEGLKFMVYLQKENIIDESGMPKERFSAEFPKEGPSILRIQQVVRGDSAAYFCASSPRQGTQETQYFGPGTRLLVL.

This clonotype was observed a handful of times. The chain is built from TRBV27 and TRBJ1-2, with D perhaps TRBD1 (5 bases). CDR1 MNHEY and CDR2 SMNVEV come from the germline V gene (reference sequence). V lost 5 bases to trimming and J lost 6 bases, with 13 bases between them. This CDR3 spans 13 amino acids. Here the CDR3 DNA reads TGTGCCAGCAGTCCCCACAGGACGGATGGCTACACCTTC. Encoded protein: CASSPHRTDGYTF.

This clonotype was recorded at least ten times. The V call is TRBV10-2, the J call TRBJ2-3; TRBD2 is a possible D gene (5 bases). Trimming left V 7 bases short and J 3 bases short, with 23 bases between. This CDR3 is 17 amino acids long. The germline V gene has CDR1 WSHSY and CDR2 SAAADI. The CDR3 DNA reads TGCGCCAGCACCCTGACGAAACTTCCCCGCGGGACAGATACGCAGTATTTT. It is translated as CASTLTKLPRGTDTQYF.

This clonotype was observed a handful of times. This chain links TRBV4-3 with TRBJ1-4, with a possible D match to TRBD1 (5 bases). CDR3 length: 16 amino acids. Trimming pared 1 base from V and 3 bases from J, leaving 12 bases between. Germline lookup yields CDR1 LGHNA and CDR2 YSLEER. The CDR3 DNA is TGCGCCAGCAGCCAAGTATCGGGGCCAGCTAATGAAAAACTGTTTTTT. Its translation is CASSQVSGPANEKLFF.

This clonotype was found a few times. The chain has TRBV27 and TRBJ2-5; D is uncertain. Trimming cost V 1 base and J 0 bases, with 15 bases left between them. The CDR3 has 17 amino acids. Germline V gene data show CDR1 as MNHEY and CDR2 as SMNVEV (reference sequence). CDR3 in amino acids: CASSLLDAGQYQETQYF. In nucleotides, the CDR3 is TGTGCCAGCAGTTTATTGGATGCTGGGCAGTACCAAGAGACCCAGTACTTC.

This clonotype was found many times. The CDR3 sequence: CASSLGDRGYSRMNTEAFF. In DNA form, the CDR3 reads TGTGCCAGCAGCTTGGGGGACAGGGGGTACTCACGGATGAACACTGAAGCTTTCTTT. The V call is TRBV7-2, the J call TRBJ1-1, with 11 bases that match TRBD1. Germline V CDR1 and CDR2: SGHTA, FQGNSA. The CDR3 covers 19 residues. Losses at the gene ends were 3 bases for V and 0 bases for J; bases not matched to a gene: 12.

This clonotype was observed a handful of times. The chain links TRBV6-2 or TRBV6-3 to TRBJ2-7, with a possible D match to TRBD2 (6 bases). Trimming took off 2 bases at V and 5 bases at J, with 10 bases between the two ends. Germline CDR1 is MNHEY and CDR2 is SVGEGT. This CDR3 contains 13 residues. This chain's CDR3 is CASSYPGVNEQYF. CDR3 sequence (DNA): TGTGCCAGCAGTTACCCGGGGGTAAACGAGCAGTACTTC.

The chain couples TRBV4-3 to TRBJ1-2, with D perhaps matching TRBD1 (6 bases). The V and J ends lost 2 bases and 4 bases respectively, with 14 bases between them. The CDR3 is made up of 15 amino acids. CDR1 is LGHNA, CDR2 YSLEER, per germline. CDR3 nucleotides: TGCGCCAGCAGCCAAATTGCAGGGGCTAGCTATGGCTACACCTTC. Translation: CASSQIAGASYGYTF.

The chain has TRBV3-1 and TRBJ1-6, with D tentatively TRBD1 (5 bases). The germline gives CDR1 LGHDT, CDR2 YNNKEL (reference sequence). V was clipped by 3 bases and J by 12 bases, with 12 bases between them. The length of the CDR3 is 13 residues. CDR3 sequence (DNA): TGTGCCAGCAGCCAGCCTGCGGGGGGACCCCTCCACTTT. Its translation is CASSQPAGGPLHF.

The table lists this clonotype with many counts. The rearrangement joins TRBV10-3 to TRBJ2-7; D might be TRBD2 (6 bases). The CDR3 spans 11 residues. With 10 bases removed from V and 5 bases from J, the gap between germline ends came to 12 bases. Germline CDR1 reads ENHRY; CDR2 reads SYGVKD. The CDR3 DNA reads as TGTGCCAGCGGGGCCGTCCACGAGCAGTACTTC. Protein product: CASGAVHEQYF.

This clonotype was observed a few times. The chain has TRBV3-1 and TRBJ2-2; D remains unclear. Germline CDR1 LGHDT, CDR2 YNNKEL (reference sequence). Trimming removed 1 base at V and 6 bases at J, with 15 bases between. This CDR3 has 16 residues. CDR3 loop: CASSQVRRPLAGELFF. The CDR3 region has the DNA TGTGCCAGCAGCCAAGTAAGGAGACCGCTAGCCGGGGAGCTGTTTTTT.

This sequence joins TRBV6-1 and TRBJ2-4, with 8 bases that match TRBD2. The junction had 5 bases not matched to a gene; V was cut back by 7 bases and J by 0 bases. Germline CDR1 MNHNS, CDR2 SASEGT. This CDR3 is built from 15 residues. The CDR3 nucleotides are TGTGCCAGCATATCGGGGGGGCTAGCCAAAAACATTCAGTACTTC. Translated, it gives CASISGGLAKNIQYF.

Many counts were recorded for this clonotype. The V call is TRBV5-1, the J call TRBJ2-3; possible D gene TRBD2, 7 bases. In germline, CDR1 is SGHRS, CDR2 YFSETQ. The CDR3 totals 16 residues. The ends were cut back, 0 bases at V and 4 bases at J, with 15 bases in the middle. CDR3 DNA: TGCGCCAGCAGCTTGGGTGCGGGGGCGCAGTCAGATACGCAGTATTTT. It is translated as CASSLGAGAQSDTQYF.

V gene TRBV28 combines with J gene TRBJ1-3, with no clear D. Germline assignment: CDR1 MDHEN and CDR2 SYDVKM. The CDR3 has 11 amino acids. V gave up 3 bases and J gave up 8 bases, with 5 bases separating them. CDR3 in amino acids: CASSLGYTIYF. CDR3 in DNA: TGTGCCAGCAGTTTGGGCTACACCATATATTTT.

The sample holds many counts of this clonotype. The chain combines TRBV6-2 or TRBV6-3 with TRBJ1-5; D is unclear. V was cut by 7 bases and J by 5 bases, with 12 bases left in between. Looked up from germline, CDR1 is MNHEY and CDR2 is SVGEGT. This CDR3 contains 13 residues. The CDR3: CASIGQLDQPQHF. The CDR3 region has the DNA TGTGCCAGCATAGGGCAATTGGATCAGCCCCAGCATTTT.

This rearrangement joins TRBV4-1 to TRBJ2-7; D perhaps matches TRBD2 (6 bases). The CDR3 covers 14 residues. Germline CDR1 and CDR2: MGHRA and YSYEKL. Trimming left V 2 bases short and J 2 bases short, with 10 bases between. This CDR3 is CASSQMPGAYEQYF. The CDR3 coding sequence is TGCGCCAGCAGCCAAATGCCGGGGGCCTACGAGCAGTACTTC.

The sample holds a few counts of this clonotype. The genes are TRBV4-1 and TRBJ2-7; 14 positions match TRBD2. The CDR3 spans 15 residues. The germline V gene encodes CDR1 MGHRA and CDR2 YSYEKL. Trimming cost V 2 bases and J 5 bases; bases outside gene matches: 2. The CDR3 DNA reads as TGCGCCAGCAGCCAATGGGGACTAGCGGGGGACGAGCAGTACTTC. Amino acid sequence: CASSQWGLAGDEQYF.

The sample holds many counts of this clonotype. This chain links TRBV20-1 with TRBJ1-2; perhaps TRBD1 as D (6 bases). The V end was cut by 2 bases, the J end by 3 bases, with 10 bases between. This CDR3 comprises 13 residues. Germline loops: CDR1 DFQATT, CDR2 SNEGSKA (reference sequence). In nucleotides, the CDR3 is TGCAGTGCTAGACCAGGGGCTCACTATGGCTACACCTTC. Amino acids: CSARPGAHYGYTF.